The rows below give T cell receptor beta chains drawn from one sample of a study of blood T cell repertoires in COVID-19. Clones were read by immunoSEQ multiplex PCR, and TCRdb kept only the in-frame ones, dropping some. Counted here are under 500,000 clones, approximately 90% occurring once; the ten biggest clones make up approximately 4.3%. The sample was peripheral blood. These receptors were taken from a woman aged 25-40 years with acute or convalescent COVID-19. CDR3s include the opening cysteine and the closing phenylalanine or tryptophan. D genes are given only for firm matches. Expanded clones get a size class; other rows say once, few or many, or leave the size out.

clone_size j_call d_call v_call cdr3_nt cdr3_aa
NA TRBJ1-1 NA TRBV5-6 TGTGCCAGCAGCTTGGAGCCGACTAACACTGAAGCTTTCTTT CASSLEPTNTEAFF
NA TRBJ2-3 NA TRBV19 TGTGCCAGTAGTGCTCACAGGGCGCCGGCCACAGATACGCAGTATTTT CASSAHRAPATDTQYF
NA TRBJ2-1 TRBD1 TRBV7-9 TGTGCCAGCAGCTCGGACAGGGTAGAGCATGAGCAGTTCTTC CASSSDRVEHEQFF
NA TRBJ2-7 NA TRBV5-6 TGTGCCAGCAGCCTGGTGCAGGGATTCGACTACGAGCAGTACTTC CASSLVQGFDYEQYF
NA TRBJ2-5 TRBD2 TRBV11-2 TGTGCCAGCAGCCCACTAGCGGGGCCTACCTCGAGCGAGACCCAGTACTTC CASSPLAGPTSSETQYF
NA TRBJ2-3 TRBD2 TRBV30 TGTGCCTGGAGTTACCGACTAGCGGGGCCCACAGATACGCAGTATTTT CAWSYRLAGPTDTQYF
NA TRBJ1-1 NA TRBV13 TGTGCCAGCAGCCCCGGCGGGATAAGGGCAGCCGCTTTCTTT CASSPGGIRAAAFF
NA TRBJ1-6 NA TRBV12-3/TRBV12-4 TGTGCCAGCAGCCCCAACACTTCACCCCTCCACTTT CASSPNTSPLHF
NA TRBJ2-5 TRBD2 TRBV12-3/TRBV12-4 TGTGCCAGCAGGCGGGACGGGAGGGAGACCCAGTACTTC CASRRDGRETQYF
NA TRBJ2-7 TRBD1 TRBV6-6 TGTGCCAGCAGTCGGACAGGGAACTACGAGCAGTACTTC CASSRTGNYEQYF
NA TRBJ2-3 TRBD1 TRBV6-6 TGTGCCAGCAGTTCCCCGGACAGGGGGGGCTCAGATACGCAGTATTTT CASSSPDRGGSDTQYF
NA TRBJ2-3 TRBD2 TRBV5-4 TGTGCCAGCAGCTTACACAAGACTAGCGGGGCGGGAGATACGCAGTATTTT CASSLHKTSGAGDTQYF
NA TRBJ2-5 NA TRBV15 TGTGCCACCAGCAGAGGACGGGGGAAAGAGACCCAGTACTTC CATSRGRGKETQYF
NA TRBJ2-5 TRBD2 TRBV7-6 TGTGCCAGCAGCTTACTAGCGGGGGGTCTTGCGGGTGAGACCCAGTACTTC CASSLLAGGLAGETQYF
few TRBJ2-5 NA TRBV18 TGTGCCAGCTCACCACCGCCCGGGGAGACCCAGTACTTC CASSPPPGETQYF
NA TRBJ1-4 NA TRBV6-5 TGTGCCAGCAGTTACTCGATGGCTAGGCTAAAACTGTTTTTT CASSYSMARLKLFF
NA TRBJ2-3 NA TRBV29-1 TGCAGCGCTTCGAGCCGGACGGGAAGCACAGATACGCAGTATTTT CSASSRTGSTDTQYF
few TRBJ1-5 TRBD1 TRBV6-1 TGTGCCAGCAGTGAGGGGACAGACTATCAGCCCCAGCATTTT CASSEGTDYQPQHF
NA TRBJ1-2 NA TRBV9 TGTGCCAGCAGCCCAGGGGTTAACTATGGCTACACCTTC CASSPGVNYGYTF
NA TRBJ2-1 TRBD2 TRBV9 TGTGCCAGCAGCGTAGAAGCGGGGTCGTATGAGCAGTTCTTC CASSVEAGSYEQFF
many TRBJ2-3 TRBD2 TRBV19 TGTGCCTCCAAGGGAGCGGGGGCCGACAATACGCAGTATTTT CASKGAGADNTQYF
once TRBJ2-5 TRBD2 TRBV5-4 TGTGCCAGCAGCTTGGCGGGGGGAGAGACCCAGTACTTC CASSLAGGETQYF
NA TRBJ2-3 NA TRBV12-5 TGTGCTAGTGGTTTGGTGTTGGGTCGGCAGGGCCCAGATACGCAGTATTTT CASGLVLGRQGPDTQYF
NA TRBJ1-5 NA TRBV27 TGTGCCAGCAGTTTAGGGGGGGCGCGGAATCAGCCCCAGCATTTT CASSLGGARNQPQHF
NA TRBJ2-7 TRBD1 TRBV6-5 TGTGCCAGCAGTTACCGGACAGGGACATCCTACGAGCAGTACTTC CASSYRTGTSYEQYF
NA TRBJ2-7 NA TRBV7-9 TGTGCCAGCAGCTTGGGCCGAACCTACGAGCAGTACTTC CASSLGRTYEQYF
NA TRBJ2-5 TRBD2 TRBV5-1 TGCGCCAGCAGCATCGGGGGGGAAGGAGAGACCCAGTACTTC CASSIGGEGETQYF
NA TRBJ2-7 NA TRBV19 TGTGCCAGTAGTATGGGGGGACCCTCCTACGAGCAGTACTTC CASSMGGPSYEQYF
NA TRBJ2-7 NA TRBV10-3 TGTGCCATCAGTCCTACAGTTCTCTACGAGCAGTACTTC CAISPTVLYEQYF
once TRBJ2-7 TRBD1 TRBV18 TGTGCCAGCTCACAGGGACAGGGGGCGACCTACGAGCAGTACTTC CASSQGQGATYEQYF
once TRBJ2-3 NA TRBV4-1 TGCGCCAGCAGCCAAGTTGAGGGAGATACGCAGTATTTT CASSQVEGDTQYF
NA TRBJ2-7 NA TRBV27 TGTGCCAGCAGTACCTACTACGAGCAGTACTTC CASSTYYEQYF
NA TRBJ2-3 TRBD2 TRBV9 TGTGCCAGCGGCGGAACTAGCGGGGGGGCTTCAGATACGCAGTATTTT CASGGTSGGASDTQYF
NA TRBJ1-4 NA TRBV11-2 TGTGCCAGCAGCTTATCCCGCAGTTACGAAAAACTGTTTTTT CASSLSRSYEKLFF
NA TRBJ1-1 NA TRBV2 TGTGCCAGCAGTGGATGGGTAGCGAACACTGAAGCTTTCTTT CASSGWVANTEAFF
NA TRBJ2-3 NA TRBV2 TGTGCCAGCTTGGCGACAGGCACAGATACGCAGTATTTT CASLATGTDTQYF
NA TRBJ2-7 NA TRBV3-1/TRBV3-2 TGTGCCAGCAGCGGAACTACCTCGGGCTACGAGCAGTACTTC CASSGTTSGYEQYF
NA TRBJ1-5 NA TRBV5-3 TGTGCCAGAAGCTTGGCCAGTTCCAATCAGCCCCAGCATTTT CARSLASSNQPQHF
NA TRBJ1-5 TRBD1 TRBV19 TGTGCCAGTAGCCGGAGAACAGGGGATCAGCCCCAGCATTTT CASSRRTGDQPQHF
NA TRBJ2-1 NA TRBV19 TGTGCCAGTAGTATTAATGGGGCGGGGTGGGATGAGCAGTTCTTC CASSINGAGWDEQFF
NA TRBJ1-6 NA TRBV25-1 TGTGCCAGCAGTGAATCCGGGTATAATTCACCCCTCCACTTT CASSESGYNSPLHF
NA TRBJ1-2 TRBD1 TRBV6-5 TGTGCCAGCAGTTACGCAGACAGGGGGCTAGGCTACACCTTC CASSYADRGLGYTF